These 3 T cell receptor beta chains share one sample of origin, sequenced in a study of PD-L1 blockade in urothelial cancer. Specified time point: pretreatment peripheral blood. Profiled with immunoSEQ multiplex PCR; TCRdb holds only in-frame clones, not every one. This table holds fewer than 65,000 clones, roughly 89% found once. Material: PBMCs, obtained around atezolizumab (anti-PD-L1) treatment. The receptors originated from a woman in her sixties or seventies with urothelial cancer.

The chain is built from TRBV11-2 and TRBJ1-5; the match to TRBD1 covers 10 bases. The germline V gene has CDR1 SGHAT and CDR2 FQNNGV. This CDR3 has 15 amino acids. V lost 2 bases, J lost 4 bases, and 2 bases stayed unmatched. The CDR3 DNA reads TGTGCCAGCAGCTTAAAGGGACAGGGGAATCAGCCCCAGCATTTT. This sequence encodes CASSLKGQGNQPQHF.

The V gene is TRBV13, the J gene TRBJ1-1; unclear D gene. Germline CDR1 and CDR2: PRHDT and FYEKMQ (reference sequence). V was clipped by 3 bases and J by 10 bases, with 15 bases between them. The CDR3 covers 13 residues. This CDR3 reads CASSFGGEKGAFF. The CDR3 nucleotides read TGTGCCAGCAGCTTTGGTGGGGAGAAAGGAGCTTTCTTT. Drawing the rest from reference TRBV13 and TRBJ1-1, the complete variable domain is AAGVIQSPRHLIKEKRETATLKCYPIPRHDTVYWYQQGPGQDPQFLISFYEKMQSDKGSIPDRFSAQQFSDYHSELNMSSLELGDSALYFCASSFGGEKGAFFGQGTRLTVV.

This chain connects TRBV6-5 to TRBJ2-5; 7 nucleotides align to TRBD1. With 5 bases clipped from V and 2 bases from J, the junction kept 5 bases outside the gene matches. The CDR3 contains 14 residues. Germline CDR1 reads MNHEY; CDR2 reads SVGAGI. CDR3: CASSAGGSQETQYF. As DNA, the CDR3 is TGTGCCAGCAGTGCAGGGGGTTCTCAAGAGACCCAGTACTTC.